These 8 T cell receptor beta chains were sequenced from one sample in a study of cytomegalovirus exposure and HLA in healthy donors. Researchers ran the PCR with 60 Vbeta and 13 Jbeta primers. The data were produced by immunoSEQ multiplex PCR, yet TCRdb's version contains in-frame clones alone and is incomplete. The sample shows fewer than 150,000 clones, about 85% of them seen only once. The sample consisted of PBMCs. Receptors originate from a man in his fifties or sixties in good health and CMV-seronegative.

This chain connects TRBV30 to TRBJ2-5; TRBD1 aligns across 7 bases. The CDR3 has 14 residues. V was pared by 2 bases and J by 5 bases, with 8 bases of the junction left unmatched. CDR1 and CDR2 from the germline V gene are GTSNPN and SVGIG (reference sequence). The DNA for the CDR3 is TGTGCCTGGAGTCCTACAGGGGACGGGGAGACCCAGTACTTC. Protein product: CAWSPTGDGETQYF. Combining the CDR3 with reference TRBV30 and TRBJ2-5 gives the whole variable domain SQTIHQWPATLVQPVGSPLSLECTVEGTSNPNLYWYRQAAGRGLQLLFYSVGIGQISSEVPQNLSASRPQDRQFILSSKKLLLSDSGFYLCAWSPTGDGETQYFGPGTRLLVL.

The chain has TRBV10-3 and TRBJ2-5, with D possibly TRBD2 on 6 matching bases. Trimming removed 8 bases at V and 5 bases at J, with 15 bases between. The germline V gene encodes CDR1 ENHRY and CDR2 SYGVKD. This CDR3 region has 13 residues. Written as DNA, the CDR3 is TGTGCCATCGGGGCTAGCGCTCCGGAGACCCAGTACTTC. Translating it yields CAIGASAPETQYF.

This clone has more than one count but fewer than ten. This chain links TRBV12-5 with TRBJ1-6; TRBD1 agrees at 7 bases. V was pared by 4 bases and J by 11 bases, with 8 bases of the junction left unmatched. The CDR3 covers 14 residues. Looked up from germline, CDR1 is LGHNT and CDR2 is FRNRAP. CDR3 nucleotide sequence: TGTGCTAGTGGTTCCGGACAGGACGGGACACCCCTCCACTTT. Translating it yields CASGSGQDGTPLHF.

The rearrangement uses TRBV5-6 and TRBJ2-7; D call uncertain. This CDR3 contains 14 residues. The V end lost 0 bases, the J end lost 3 bases, and 10 bases lay between the germline ends. Germline lookup yields CDR1 SGHDT and CDR2 YYEEEE. This chain's CDR3 is CASSLGNPGYEQYF. The CDR3 DNA reads as TGTGCCAGCAGCTTGGGCAACCCCGGCTACGAGCAGTACTTC.

The rearrangement links TRBV6-6 to TRBJ2-1, with D possibly matching TRBD2 (6 bases). This CDR3 spans 15 amino acids. In germline, CDR1 is MNHNY, CDR2 SVGAGI (reference sequence). Deletions cut 5 bases from V and 4 bases from J, with 15 bases between. The CDR3 loop is CASSLGTQFYNEQFF. For the CDR3, the DNA is TGTGCCAGCAGTCTCGGGACTCAATTTTACAATGAGCAGTTCTTC.

As regards this clone: One end of the junction fails to match germline, which may point to a read error. The chain couples TRBV7-9 to TRBJ2-3; maybe TRBD2 (5 bases). The germline gives CDR1 SEHNR, CDR2 FQNEAQ (reference sequence). This CDR3 has 17 residues. The DNA of the CDR3 is TGTTCCAGCAGCCCACGATCGCTAGCCGCCCGCACAGATACGCAGTATTTT. The encoded protein is CSSSPRSLAARTDTQYF.

The chain combines TRBV7-2 with TRBJ2-7; weak D call: TRBD2 (5 bases). V was trimmed by 0 bases and J by 3 bases, leaving 15 bases between them. CDR1 and CDR2 from the germline V gene are SGHTA and FQGNSA. This CDR3 comprises 16 residues. The CDR3, as DNA: TGTGCCAGCAGCTTAGCTCCCTTGAGGGCCGGCTACGAGCAGTACTTC. Translating it yields CASSLAPLRAGYEQYF.

The chain recombines TRBV9 with TRBJ1-2; TRBD1 agrees at 10 bases. V lost 3 bases, J lost 6 bases, and 2 bases stayed unmatched. The V gene's germline CDR1 is SGDLS and CDR2 YYNGEE. The CDR3 has 13 residues. The CDR3 is CASSAGTGDGYTF. The CDR3 bases are TGTGCCAGCAGCGCGGGGACAGGGGATGGCTACACCTTC.